This TCR beta chain was retrieved from a study of glioma-infiltrating T cells (dated by TCRdb to 2016 to 2017). With respect to the entire study: Sequencing of TCR alpha- and beta-chain repertoires was performed on glioma tissue, on non-neoplastic brain tissue, and on matched peripheral blood mononuclear cells. The paired cohort was made up of three low-grade glioma patients, about 8 primary glioblastoma patients and three non-glioma patients who contributed non-neoplastic brain tissue. To gauge divergence between tissue and blood T-cell populations, every tissue-infiltrating repertoire was compared against the peripheral blood repertoire from the same patient. On the study overall, not on this receptor specifically: Very few CDR3 sequences were shared between tissue and blood, attributed to high CDR3 diversity and limited sampling. Group comparisons rested on small numbers: three non-neoplastic, three low-grade glioma and roughly eight glioblastoma patients. VJ-independent divergence between tissue and blood was lower than expected in non-neoplastic patients but higher than expected in all gliomas, particularly low-grade gliomas.

Concerning this clonotype: The antigen this receptor binds is unknown. An end of the junction does not agree with germline; a read error may underlie this.

TCR alpha and beta CDR3 regions were amplified with the iRepertoire nested amplicon-rescue multiplex PCR (arm-PCR) platform from RNA. The input for one-step reverse transcription and amplification was roughly 85-400 ng of either tissue mRNA or PBMC total RNA. Following bead purification, Illumina adapters were added through a secondary multiplex PCR, and the libraries were then gel-purified between 200 and 400 bp. Libraries carried internal 6-nucleotide barcodes used for demultiplexing. Libraries were sequenced on an Illumina MiSeq with 2x220 or 2x250 nucleotide paired-end reads. As for the original processing: Paired reads were merged with FLASH 1.2.11 and aligned to the GRCh37 human genome with BWA-MEM before extracting TRA and TRB reads. For V and J assignment, an IMGT-derived reference of cassette sequences and CDR3 motifs that included pseudogenes was used. Reads were translated in three frames, and productive CDR3s were defined by a C…FGXG motif without stop codons. A clonotype was defined as a unique combination of a V-J cassette pair and a CDR3 amino acid sequence. Reads were filtered by Hamming distance, with the threshold set by the sequence error rate of each sample in mapped regions. In TCRdb, the public reads were trimmed at Q25 with fastp and aligned with MiXCR, with productive beta chains retained. Every distinct CDR3 protein forms one entry, paired with its most common genes and DNA. These V and J calls are TCRdb output, not the study's own analysis. Counted in this sample were roughly 200,000 distinct CDR3 sequences; around 45% of them appeared once. Around 5.2% of the sample is held by the ten biggest clonotypes.

Including the terminal cysteine and phenylalanine, the CDR3 comprises 13 residues. Only CDR3 DNA remains: 39 bases, in frame from the first base. For CDR1 and CDR2, the germline V gene lists MDHEN and SYDVKM. Material: glioma tissue, nonneoplastic brain tissue, or PBMCs (not recorded which). The chain is made from TRBV28 and TRBJ2-7; TRBD2 matches 8 bases in the middle. The source is a human donor with low-grade glioma or glioblastoma, undergoing nonglioma brain surgery, or in good health (not recorded which). Here the CDR3 is given as CARHQAGAYEQHF. The DNA reads TGTGCCAGACATCAAGCGGGAGCTTACGAGCAGCACTTC.